This record looks at one T cell receptor (beta chain) sequence and its context. Its cognate antigen is unknown. The CDR3 end is not reached by the read, which stops 3 residues before it; the germline J gene fills it in. This sample is part of a study of T cells in women clearing cervical HPV infection. Study in general: Cases' blood sampling followed lesion detection by median approximately 140 days (90 to 200). HLA type stays a possible confounder, typing being limited.

Germline-derived CDR1 and CDR2 are GTSNPN and SVGIG (reference sequence). The CDR3 sequence is 14 residues long. Trimming took 2 bases from V and 4 from J, leaving 15 bases between them. Study results and limitations: Repertoire richness, not evenness, was significantly elevated in CIN3+ cases versus controls.

The method was immunoSEQ multiplex PCR; TCRdb's version includes in-frame clones alone and lacks a portion of them. Here the sample table reports about 40,000 clones. J is TRBJ2-7 and V is TRBV30, with D perhaps matching TRBD1 (7 bases). The sample was blood buffy coat. This receptor was obtained from a woman aged 18-70 years with a cervical HPV16 infection that either progressed to CIN3+ or cleared (not recorded which). The CDR3 region is CAWSWSGGGYEQYF. CDR3 DNA (partial): TGTGCCTGGAGTTGGTCAGGGGGAGGTTACGAG.